This T cell receptor beta chain came from a study of cytomegalovirus exposure and HLA in healthy donors. Study-wide results and limits: The tendency of first-cohort TCR clusters to co-occur in the 120 or so validation repertoires emerged from a later analysis. Among TCR beta chains, those listed as cytomegalovirus-associated numbered 164. Rarity marked most TCR sequences, yet some public TCRs occurred in many donors. Reports showed the classifier diagnosing cytomegalovirus status with high specificity and sensitivity.

The germline V gene encodes CDR1 SGHVS and CDR2 FNYEAQ. The CDR3 contains 17 residues. With V trimmed by 2 bases and J by 0 bases, 10 bases remained unmatched. This table comes from immunoSEQ multiplex PCR, and its TCRdb copy is limited to in-frame clones, with some not included. The table has about 130,000 clones, roughly 89% seen once; the top ten hold about 3.5%. As concerns this clone: Its antigen is unknown.

This receptor was taken from a man younger than 40 in good health and CMV-seronegative. The rearrangement uses TRBV7-6 and TRBJ2-7; 7 bases match TRBD1. Sequencing was done on a sample of PBMCs. DNA for the CDR3: TGTGCCAGCAGCTTATCCGGTACAGGGGCCCCCTCCTACGAGCAGTACTTC. Translating gives CASSLSGTGAPSYEQYF.